The 15 T cell receptor beta chains in this list originate from one sample, sequenced in a study of cytomegalovirus exposure and HLA in healthy donors. The PCR ran on 60 Vbeta and 13 Jbeta primers. Assay used: immunoSEQ multiplex PCR; TCRdb lists only in-frame clones, some missing. The sample has 160,000 or so clones, 70% to 75% seen once. The source material was PBMCs. The origin of the receptors is a man younger than 30 in good health and CMV-seropositive.

This chain joins TRBV5-6 and TRBJ2-1; 7 positions match TRBD2. This CDR3 has 14 residues. The germline V gene encodes CDR1 SGHDT and CDR2 YYEEEE. J lost 8 bases, V lost 6 bases, and 11 bases had no gene match. The CDR3 loop reads CASTSGTQPHEQFF. The CDR3 DNA is TGTGCCAGCACGAGCGGGACCCAACCTCATGAGCAGTTCTTC.

The V call is TRBV4-2, the J call TRBJ2-3; 10 positions agree with TRBD2. CDR3 length: 17 amino acids. With V trimmed by 4 bases and J by 7 bases, 14 bases remained unmatched. Germline loops: CDR1 LGHNA, CDR2 YNFKEQ. For the CDR3, the DNA is TGTGCCAGCAGCCGGTCGGGGGCTAGCGGGGGCCCGAATACGCAGTATTTT. Protein: CASSRSGASGGPNTQYF.

Only a few counts were recorded for this clone. V and J are TRBV7-2 and TRBJ2-7; maybe TRBD1 (6 bases). The CDR3 is made up of 15 amino acids. Germline V CDR1 and CDR2: SGHTA, FQGNSA. V lost 0 bases and J 2 bases, leaving 11 bases between the germline ends. Written as DNA, the CDR3 is TGTGCCAGCAGCTTAGCGGGGGCCCCCGCCTACGAGCAGTACGTC. This translates into CASSLAGAPAYEQYV.

The V call is TRBV20-1, the J call TRBJ2-3; D is unclear. Germline loops: CDR1 DFQATT, CDR2 SNEGSKA (reference sequence). V was shortened by 3 bases and J by 6 bases, with 7 bases between the two germline ends. The CDR3 loop spans 11 amino acids. CDR3 sequence reads: CSASLRDTQYF. CDR3 coding DNA: TGCAGTGCTAGTTTGAGGGATACGCAGTATTTT.

The V and J genes are TRBV6-1 and TRBJ2-7; possibly TRBD2 for D (6 bases). Germline V gene data show CDR1 as MNHNS and CDR2 as SASEGT. There are 13 residues in the CDR3. Between the trimmed V and J ends, which lost 1 base and 6 bases, there was a span of 10 bases. CDR3 region: CASSEVGDFEQYV. In DNA, the CDR3 is TGTGCCAGCAGTGAAGTGGGGGACTTCGAGCAGTACGTC.

This clone was recorded once. V usage is TRBV19 and J usage is TRBJ1-1, with D perhaps TRBD1 (6 bases). V gave up 3 bases and J gave up 4 bases, with 15 bases separating them. Germline lookup yields CDR1 LNHDA and CDR2 SQIVND (reference sequence). The CDR3 loop spans 15 amino acids. The CDR3 loop is CASSIGQGTLTEAFF. The CDR3 coding sequence is TGTGCCAGTAGTATCGGTCAGGGGACCCTCACTGAAGCTTTCTTT.

This chain uses TRBV19 with TRBJ1-3; D remains unclear. The CDR3 has 15 residues. CDR1 is LNHDA and CDR2 is SQIVND in the germline V gene (reference sequence). V dropped 6 bases and J dropped 0 bases, with 12 bases sitting between them. CDR3 in amino acids: CASREREGSGNTIYF. The CDR3 DNA reads as TGTGCCAGTAGAGAACGGGAAGGCTCTGGAAACACCATATATTTT. The variable domain in full, completed from reference TRBV19 and TRBJ1-3, reads DGGITQSPKYLFRKEGQNVTLSCEQNLNHDAMYWYRQDPGQGLRLIYYSQIVNDFQKGDIAEGYSVSREKKESFPLTVTSAQKNPTAFYLCASREREGSGNTIYFGEGSWLTVV.

DNA of the CDR3: TGTGCCAGCAGCTTGGCGCGGACAGGGCTTACTGAAGCTTTCTTT. It codes for CASSLARTGLTEAFF. This chain uses TRBV5-8 with TRBJ1-1, with 8 bases identical to TRBD1. Germline CDR1 reads SGHTS; CDR2 reads YDEGEE. The CDR3 covers 15 residues. Trimming removed 0 bases from V and 5 bases from J; junction bases left unmatched: 6.

This rearrangement joins TRBV11-2 to TRBJ2-2; D may be TRBD1 (5 bases). Germline assignment: CDR1 SGHAT and CDR2 FQNNGV. The CDR3 length is 14 residues. Deletions cut 5 bases from V and 8 bases from J, with 15 bases between. In nucleotides, the CDR3 is TGTGCCAGCAGCCCAGGGCGAGTCCCAGGGGAGCTGTTTTTT. Protein sequence: CASSPGRVPGELFF.

The CDR3 DNA sequence: TGTGCCATTCCCCTTAGCGGGGCCTCCTACAATGAGCAGTTCTTC. This codes for CAIPLSGASYNEQFF. The chain carries TRBV2 and TRBJ2-1; 8 bases match TRBD2. J was trimmed by 0 bases and V by 10 bases; bases with no gene match: 8. CDR1 is SNHLY, CDR2 FYNNEI, per germline. CDR3 length: 15 residues. Full variable domain (rest looked up from reference TRBV2 and TRBJ2-1): EPEVTQTPSHQVTQMGQEVILRCVPISNHLYFYWYRQILGQKVEFLVSFYNNEISEKSEIFDDQFSVERPDGSNFTLKIRSTKLEDSAMYFCAIPLSGASYNEQFFGPGTRLTVL.

This clone has more than one count but fewer than ten. The chain employs TRBV28 and TRBJ2-6; the match to TRBD2 covers 8 bases. CDR1 and CDR2 (germline): MDHEN, SYDVKM. This CDR3 contains 15 residues. V lost 3 bases, J lost 3 bases, and 1 base stayed unmatched. The CDR3 DNA reads TGTGCCAGCAGTTTCGGGGGGGGTGGGGCCAACGTCCTGACTTTC. It encodes CASSFGGGGANVLTF. Complete variable domain (other parts from reference TRBV28 and TRBJ2-6): DVKVTQSSRYLVKRTGEKVFLECVQDMDHENMFWYRQDPGLGLRLIYFSYDVKMKEKGDIPEGYSVSREKKERFSLILESASTNQTSMYLCASSFGGGGANVLTFGAGSRLTVL.

V gene TRBV19 combines with J gene TRBJ1-1; TRBD1 is a possible D gene (5 bases). The germline V and J ends were trimmed by 5 bases and 4 bases, with 8 bases remaining between them. Germline V gives CDR1 LNHDA, CDR2 SQIVND (reference sequence). There are 12 residues in the CDR3. The CDR3 sequence is CASSPGGTEAFF. The DNA for the CDR3 is TGTGCCAGTAGTCCGGGGGGCACTGAAGCTTTCTTT.

This clone appeared a single time. The V gene is TRBV7-8, the J gene TRBJ2-1, with 11 bases aligning to TRBD2. V shed 5 bases and J 4 bases; nucleotides not matched to a gene: 16. The CDR3 is 19 residues long. Germline CDR1 reads SGHVS; CDR2 reads FQNEAQ. The CDR3 loop is CASSLLAGGQEIKYNEQFF. CDR3 coding DNA: TGTGCCAGCAGCCTCCTAGCGGGGGGCCAAGAGATTAAATACAATGAGCAGTTCTTC.

The rearrangement uses TRBV10-3 and TRBJ1-2; a possible D gene is TRBD1 (5 bases). This CDR3 contains 16 residues. Germline CDR1 and CDR2: ENHRY and SYGVKD. Between the trimmed V and J ends, which lost 0 bases and 0 bases, there was a span of 11 bases. The CDR3 region has the DNA TGTGCCATCAGTGAGTCGACGGTCAGGGCTAACTATGGCTACACCTTC. Translated: CAISESTVRANYGYTF.

This rearrangement joins TRBV11-3 to TRBJ1-2; no definite D call. Germline CDR1 SGHNT, CDR2 YENEEA. Trimming cost V 2 bases and J 1 base, with 8 bases left between them. This CDR3 spans 14 amino acids. CDR3 residues: CASSLSHSNYGYTF. The DNA of the CDR3 is TGTGCCAGCAGCTTAAGCCACAGTAACTATGGCTACACCTTC.